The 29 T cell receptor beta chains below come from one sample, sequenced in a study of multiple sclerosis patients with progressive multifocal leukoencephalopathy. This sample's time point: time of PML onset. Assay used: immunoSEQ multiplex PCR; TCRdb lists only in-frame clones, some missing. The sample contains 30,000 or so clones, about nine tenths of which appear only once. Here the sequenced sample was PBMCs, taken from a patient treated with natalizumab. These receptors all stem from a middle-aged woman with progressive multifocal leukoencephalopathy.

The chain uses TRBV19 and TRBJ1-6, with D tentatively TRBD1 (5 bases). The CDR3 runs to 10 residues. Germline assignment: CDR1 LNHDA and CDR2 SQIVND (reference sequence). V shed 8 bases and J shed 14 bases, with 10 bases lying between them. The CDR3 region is CASWGGSLHF. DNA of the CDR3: TGTGCCAGTTGGGGGGGTTCCCTCCACTTT.

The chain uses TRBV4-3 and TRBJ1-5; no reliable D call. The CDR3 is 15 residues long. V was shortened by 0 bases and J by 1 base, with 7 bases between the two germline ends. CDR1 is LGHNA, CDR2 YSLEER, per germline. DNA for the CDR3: TGCGCCAGCAGCCAAGATGCGGGGAGCAATCAGCCCCAGCATTTT. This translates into CASSQDAGSNQPQHF.

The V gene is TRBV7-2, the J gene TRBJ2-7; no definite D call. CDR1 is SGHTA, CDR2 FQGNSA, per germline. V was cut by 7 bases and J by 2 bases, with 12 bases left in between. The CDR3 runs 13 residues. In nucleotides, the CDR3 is TGTGCCAGCAAACGGACGGGCACCTACGAGCAGTACTTC. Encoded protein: CASKRTGTYEQYF.

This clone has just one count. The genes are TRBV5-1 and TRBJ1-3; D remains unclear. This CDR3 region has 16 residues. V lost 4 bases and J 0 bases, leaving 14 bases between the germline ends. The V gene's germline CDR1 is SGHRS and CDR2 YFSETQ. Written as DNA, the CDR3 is TGCGCCAGCAGCCTGGAGGCCTCTCCCTCTGGAAACACCATATATTTT. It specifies CASSLEASPSGNTIYF.

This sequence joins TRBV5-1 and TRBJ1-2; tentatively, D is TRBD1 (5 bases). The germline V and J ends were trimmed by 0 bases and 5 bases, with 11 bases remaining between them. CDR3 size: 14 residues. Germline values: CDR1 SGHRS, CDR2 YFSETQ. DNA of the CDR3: TGCGCCAGCAGCTTGGGGGGCGCGGGGTATGGCTACACCTTC. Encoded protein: CASSLGGAGYGYTF.

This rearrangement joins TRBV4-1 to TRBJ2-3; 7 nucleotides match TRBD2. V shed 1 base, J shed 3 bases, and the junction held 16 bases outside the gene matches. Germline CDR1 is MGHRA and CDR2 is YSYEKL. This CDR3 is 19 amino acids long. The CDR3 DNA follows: TGCGCCAGCAGCCAAGGATGGGCTCCGACTAGCTTGTTTACAGATACGCAGTATTTT. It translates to CASSQGWAPTSLFTDTQYF.

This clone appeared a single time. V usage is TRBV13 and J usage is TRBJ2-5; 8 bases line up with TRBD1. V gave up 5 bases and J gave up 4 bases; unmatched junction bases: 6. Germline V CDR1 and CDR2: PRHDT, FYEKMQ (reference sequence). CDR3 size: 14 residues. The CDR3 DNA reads TGTGCCAGCAGCCTCGGGACAGGACCAGAGACCCAGTACTTC. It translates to CASSLGTGPETQYF.

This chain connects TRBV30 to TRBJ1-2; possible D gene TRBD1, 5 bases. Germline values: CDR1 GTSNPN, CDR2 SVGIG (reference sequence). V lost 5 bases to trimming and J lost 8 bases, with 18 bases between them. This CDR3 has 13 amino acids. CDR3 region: CAWHGGTASGYTF. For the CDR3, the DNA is TGTGCCTGGCATGGGGGGACGGCTAGCGGCTACACCTTC.

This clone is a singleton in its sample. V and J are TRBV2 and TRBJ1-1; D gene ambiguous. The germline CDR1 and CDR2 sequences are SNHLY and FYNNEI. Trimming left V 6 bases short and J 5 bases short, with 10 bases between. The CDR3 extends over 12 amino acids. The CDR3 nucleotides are TGTGCCAGCAGGGCCTTGGGGACTGAAGCTTTCTTT. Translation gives CASRALGTEAFF.

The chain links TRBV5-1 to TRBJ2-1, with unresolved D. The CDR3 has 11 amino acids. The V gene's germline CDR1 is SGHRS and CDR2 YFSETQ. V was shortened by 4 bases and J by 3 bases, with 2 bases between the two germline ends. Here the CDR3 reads CASSDYNEQFF. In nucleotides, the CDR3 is TGCGCCAGCAGCGACTACAATGAGCAGTTCTTC.

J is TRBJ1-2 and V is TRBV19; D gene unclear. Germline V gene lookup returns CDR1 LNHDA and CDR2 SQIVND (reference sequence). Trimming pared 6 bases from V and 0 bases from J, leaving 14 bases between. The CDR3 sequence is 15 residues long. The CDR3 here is CASSPSGNTNYGYTF. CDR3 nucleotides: TGTGCCAGTAGCCCCAGCGGGAACACTAACTATGGCTACACCTTC.

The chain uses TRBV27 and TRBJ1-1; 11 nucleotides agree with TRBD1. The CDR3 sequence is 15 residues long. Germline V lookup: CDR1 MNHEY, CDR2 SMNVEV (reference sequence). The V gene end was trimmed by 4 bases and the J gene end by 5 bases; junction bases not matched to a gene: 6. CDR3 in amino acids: CASSSRTGGYTEAFF. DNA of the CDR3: TGTGCCAGCAGTTCCAGGACAGGGGGCTATACTGAAGCTTTCTTT.

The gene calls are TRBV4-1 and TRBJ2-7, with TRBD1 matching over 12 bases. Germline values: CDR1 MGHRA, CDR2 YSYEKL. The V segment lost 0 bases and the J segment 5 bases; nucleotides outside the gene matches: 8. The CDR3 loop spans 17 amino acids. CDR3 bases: TGCGCCAGCAGCCAAGATATGCCCGGGACAGGGGGCAACGAGCAGTACTTC. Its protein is CASSQDMPGTGGNEQYF.

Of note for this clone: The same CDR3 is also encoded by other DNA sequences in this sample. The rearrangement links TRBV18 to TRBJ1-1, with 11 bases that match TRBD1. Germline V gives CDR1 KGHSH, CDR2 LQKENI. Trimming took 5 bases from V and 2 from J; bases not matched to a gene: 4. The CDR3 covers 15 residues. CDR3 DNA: TGTGCCAGCTCAACGCGGACAGGGGGCAACACTGAAGCTTTCTTT. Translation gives CASSTRTGGNTEAFF.

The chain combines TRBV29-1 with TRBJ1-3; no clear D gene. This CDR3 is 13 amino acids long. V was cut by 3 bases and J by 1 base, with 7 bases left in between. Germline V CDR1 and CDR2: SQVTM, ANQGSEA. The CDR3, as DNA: TGCAGCGTTGACCCGGGTTCTGGAAACACCATATATTTT. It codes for CSVDPGSGNTIYF. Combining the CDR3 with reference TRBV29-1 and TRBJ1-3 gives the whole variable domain SAVISQKPSRDICQRGTSLTIQCQVDSQVTMMFWYRQQPGQSLTLIATANQGSEATYESGFVIDKFPISRPNLTFSTLTVSNMSPEDSSIYLCSVDPGSGNTIYFGEGSWLTVV.

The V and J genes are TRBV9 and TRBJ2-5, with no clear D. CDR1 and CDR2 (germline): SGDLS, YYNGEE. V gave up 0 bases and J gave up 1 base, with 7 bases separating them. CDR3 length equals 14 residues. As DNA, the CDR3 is TGTGCCAGCAGCGTAGCTACCAGCCAAGAGACCCAGTACTTC. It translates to CASSVATSQETQYF.

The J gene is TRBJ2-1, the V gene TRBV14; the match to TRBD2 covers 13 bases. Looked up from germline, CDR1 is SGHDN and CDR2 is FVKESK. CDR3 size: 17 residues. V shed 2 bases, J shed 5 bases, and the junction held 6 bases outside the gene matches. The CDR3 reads CASSQTPLAGGNNEQFF. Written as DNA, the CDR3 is TGTGCCAGCAGCCAAACACCACTAGCGGGGGGGAACAATGAGCAGTTCTTC.

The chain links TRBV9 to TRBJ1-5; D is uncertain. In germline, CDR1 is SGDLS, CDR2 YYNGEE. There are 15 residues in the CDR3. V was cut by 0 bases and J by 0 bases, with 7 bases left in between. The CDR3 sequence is CASSVAGSSNQPQHF. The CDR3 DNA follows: TGTGCCAGCAGCGTAGCTGGGAGTAGCAATCAGCCCCAGCATTTT.

CDR3 DNA sequence: TGTGCCAGCAGCTTAGGGGACGACGCTTTGTCTGGGGCCAACGTCCTGACTTTC. Protein: CASSLGDDALSGANVLTF. The J gene is TRBJ2-6, the V gene TRBV7-9; D may match TRBD1 or TRBD2 (5 bases each). The germline gives CDR1 SEHNR, CDR2 FQNEAQ (reference sequence). The CDR3 has 18 amino acids. V was clipped by 1 base and J by 1 base, with 14 bases between them.

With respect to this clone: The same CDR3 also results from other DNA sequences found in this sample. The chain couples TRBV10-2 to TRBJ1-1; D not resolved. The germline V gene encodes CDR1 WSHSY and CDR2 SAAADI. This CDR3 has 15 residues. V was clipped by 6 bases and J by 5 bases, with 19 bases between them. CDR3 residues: CASSDPGETVTEAFF. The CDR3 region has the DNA TGCGCCAGCAGCGACCCCGGGGAAACGGTTACTGAAGCTTTCTTT.

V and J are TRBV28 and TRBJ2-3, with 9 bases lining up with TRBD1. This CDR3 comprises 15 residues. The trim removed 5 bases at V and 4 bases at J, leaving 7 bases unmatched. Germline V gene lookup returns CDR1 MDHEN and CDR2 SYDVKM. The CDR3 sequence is CASSRRDRAADTQYF. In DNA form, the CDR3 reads TGTGCCAGCAGTCGCCGGGACAGGGCCGCAGATACGCAGTATTTT.

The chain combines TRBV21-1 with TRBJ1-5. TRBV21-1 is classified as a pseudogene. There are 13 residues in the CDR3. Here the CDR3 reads CASKRGGGQPQHF. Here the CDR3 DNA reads TGTGCCAGCAAGAGGGGGGGTGGTCAGCCCCAGCATTTT.

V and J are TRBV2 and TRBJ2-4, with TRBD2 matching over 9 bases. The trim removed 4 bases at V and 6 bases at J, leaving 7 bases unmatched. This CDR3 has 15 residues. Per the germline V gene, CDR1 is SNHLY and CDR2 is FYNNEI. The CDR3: CASSARLAGSNIQYF. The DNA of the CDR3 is TGTGCCAGCAGTGCTCGGCTAGCGGGATCAAACATTCAGTACTTC.

In nucleotides, the CDR3 is TGTGCCAGCAGTGTTGAGACTTGGAAGACCCAGTACTTC. This translates into CASSVETWKTQYF. The rearrangement uses TRBV2 and TRBJ2-5; D gene ambiguous. The V and J ends lost 4 bases and 6 bases respectively, with 12 bases between them. This CDR3 comprises 13 residues. Germline V gives CDR1 SNHLY, CDR2 FYNNEI.

The CDR3 DNA follows: TGTGCCAGCAGCTTAGCGGGACAGGGCCAAGAGACCCAGTACTTC. Its translation: CASSLAGQGQETQYF. V and J are TRBV7-9 and TRBJ2-5; 9 bases align to TRBD1. The junction had 0 bases not matched to a gene; V was cut back by 0 bases and J by 1 base. Germline-derived CDR1 and CDR2 are SEHNR and FQNEAQ (reference sequence). The CDR3 contains 15 residues.

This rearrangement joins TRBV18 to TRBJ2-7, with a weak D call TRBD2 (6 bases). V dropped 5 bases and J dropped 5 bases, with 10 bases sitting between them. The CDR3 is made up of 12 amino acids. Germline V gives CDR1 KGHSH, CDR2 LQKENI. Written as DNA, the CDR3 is TGTGCCAGCTCAGGAGGGTCCCACGAGCAGTACTTC. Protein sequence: CASSGGSHEQYF.

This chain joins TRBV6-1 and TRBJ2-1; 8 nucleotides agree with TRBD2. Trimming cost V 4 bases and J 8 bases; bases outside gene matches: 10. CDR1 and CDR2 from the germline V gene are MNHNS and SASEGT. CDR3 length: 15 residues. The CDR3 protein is CASSVLSGRGDEQFF. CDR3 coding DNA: TGTGCCAGCAGTGTTTTATCCGGGAGGGGCGATGAGCAGTTCTTC.

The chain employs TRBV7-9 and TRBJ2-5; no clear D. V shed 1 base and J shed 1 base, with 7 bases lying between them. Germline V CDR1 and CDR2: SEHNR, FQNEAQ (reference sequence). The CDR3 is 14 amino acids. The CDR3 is CASSLGSSQETQYF. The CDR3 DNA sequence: TGTGCCAGCAGCTTAGGTTCGAGCCAAGAGACCCAGTACTTC.

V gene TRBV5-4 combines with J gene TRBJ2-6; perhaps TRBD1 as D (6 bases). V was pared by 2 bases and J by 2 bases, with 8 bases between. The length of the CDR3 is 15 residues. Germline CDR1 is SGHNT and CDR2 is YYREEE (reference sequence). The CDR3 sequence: CASSLQGPGANVLTF. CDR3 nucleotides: TGTGCCAGCAGCTTACAGGGACCTGGGGCCAACGTCCTGACTTTC. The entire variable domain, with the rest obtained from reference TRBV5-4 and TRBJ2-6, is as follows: ETGVTQSPTHLIKTRGQQVTLRCSSQSGHNTVSWYQQALGQGPQFIFQYYREEENGRGNFPPRFSGLQFPNYSSELNVNALELDDSALYLCASSLQGPGANVLTFGAGSRLTVL.